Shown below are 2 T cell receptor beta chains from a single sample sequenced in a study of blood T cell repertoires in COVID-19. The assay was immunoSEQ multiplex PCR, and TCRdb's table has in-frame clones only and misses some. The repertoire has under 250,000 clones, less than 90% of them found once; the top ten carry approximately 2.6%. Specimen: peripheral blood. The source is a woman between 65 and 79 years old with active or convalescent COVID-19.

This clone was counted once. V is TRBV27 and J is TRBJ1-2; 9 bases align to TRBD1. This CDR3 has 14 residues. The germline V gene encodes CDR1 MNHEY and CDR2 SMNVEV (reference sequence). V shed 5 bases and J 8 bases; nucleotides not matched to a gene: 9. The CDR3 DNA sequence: TGTGCCAGCAGTCCATCAACAGGGGGCTACGGCTACACCTTC. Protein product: CASSPSTGGYGYTF.

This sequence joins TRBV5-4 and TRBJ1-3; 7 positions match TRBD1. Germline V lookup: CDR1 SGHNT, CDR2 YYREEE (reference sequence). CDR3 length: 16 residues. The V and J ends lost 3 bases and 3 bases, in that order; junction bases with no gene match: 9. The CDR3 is CASSSSLTGNGNTIYF. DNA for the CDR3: TGTGCCAGCAGCTCCTCACTGACAGGGAATGGAAACACCATATATTTT. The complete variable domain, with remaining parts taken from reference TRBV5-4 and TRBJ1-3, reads ETGVTQSPTHLIKTRGQQVTLRCSSQSGHNTVSWYQQALGQGPQFIFQYYREEENGRGNFPPRFSGLQFPNYSSELNVNALELDDSALYLCASSSSLTGNGNTIYFGEGSWLTVV.